Shown below are 7 T cell receptor beta chains from a single sample sequenced in a study of T-cell memory formation after mild COVID-19 (dated by TCRdb to about 2021). Libraries were prepared through 5' RACE. The sequencing machine was an Illumina NovaSeq 6000. The raw public data were reprocessed by TCRdb itself: fastp quality trimming at Q25, MiXCR clonotype calling, in-frame beta chains only. CDR3 protein duplicates are merged, each entry listing the most common genes and DNA. This sample is represented by 170,000 or so distinct CDR3 sequences; about 21% of them were singletons. The biggest ten clones account for more than 20% of the sample. The sequencing input was PBMCs or a T cell subset sorted from them (not recorded which). These receptor sequences come from an adult woman who had mild COVID-19 (a few samples of this study predate the infection). The sample titles of this study are shuffled in the database, so cell type and time point are left out; the donor was told from shared clones.

V and J are TRBV20-1 and TRBJ2-7; possible D gene TRBD2, 5 bases. Trimming removed 6 bases from V and 6 bases from J, with 12 bases in between. CDR1 and CDR2 (germline): DFQATT, SNEGSKA (reference sequence). This CDR3 has 11 amino acids. The DNA of the CDR3 is TGCAGTGCCCAGGAGGTTGGCGAGCAGTACTTC. As protein: CSAQEVGEQYF.

This chain links TRBV29-1 with TRBJ2-1; TRBD1 matches 7 bases. V lost 0 bases and J lost 5; bases outside the gene matches: 10. CDR3 size: 16 residues. Germline V gene sequence: CDR1 SQVTM, CDR2 ANQGSEA. The CDR3 coding sequence is TGCAGCGTTGAAGAGGTGGCTCAGGGGGAAGACAATGAGCAGTTCTTC. It translates to CSVEEVAQGEDNEQFF.

The table lists this clonotype with a few counts. This chain connects TRBV4-1 to TRBJ1-3, with unresolved D. Between the trimmed V and J ends, which lost 3 bases and 9 bases, there was a span of 12 bases. The CDR3 runs 13 residues. Germline V CDR1 and CDR2: MGHRA, YSYEKL. The CDR3: CASSHRGSRTIYF. Written as DNA, the CDR3 is TGCGCCAGCAGCCACCGGGGATCGCGCACCATATATTTT.

The sample holds many counts of this clonotype. V usage is TRBV7-9 and J usage is TRBJ2-7, with unresolved D. V lost 2 bases to trimming and J lost 5 bases, with 7 bases between them. CDR1 and CDR2 (germline): SEHNR, FQNEAQ (reference sequence). CDR3 length equals 12 residues. CDR3 sequence (DNA): TGTGCCAGCAGCTTACTATGGGACGAGCAGTACTTC. Translating it yields CASSLLWDEQYF.

The chain employs TRBV6-2 or TRBV6-3 and TRBJ2-7; D remains ambiguous. This CDR3 is 14 amino acids long. Germline CDR1 MNHEY, CDR2 SVGEGT. V lost 6 bases, J lost 8 bases, and 20 bases lay in between. The CDR3 loop reads CASSNPQNALQQYF. CDR3 nucleotides: TGTGCCAGCAGCAACCCTCAGAACGCTTTGCAGCAGTACTTC.

The chain uses TRBV7-8 and TRBJ2-1, with D possibly being TRBD1 (6 bases). The CDR3 runs to 12 residues. CDR1 is SGHVS and CDR2 is FQNEAQ in the germline V gene. Trimming stripped 5 bases from V and 10 bases from J, with 12 bases between. The CDR3 DNA sequence: TGTGCCAGCAGCGAAGGGACACCCGAGCAGTTCTTC. Amino acids: CASSEGTPEQFF. The full variable domain, its missing parts supplied by reference TRBV7-8 and TRBJ2-1, is GAGVSQSPRYKVAKRGQDVALRCDPISGHVSLFWYQQALGQGPEFLTYFQNEAQLDKSGLPSDRFFAERPEGSVSTLKIQRTQQEDSAVYLCASSEGTPEQFFGPGTRLTVL.

V usage is TRBV7-8 and J usage is TRBJ1-1; D is uncertain. Trimming pared 8 bases from V and 4 bases from J, leaving 5 bases between. The CDR3 covers 10 residues. The germline V gene has CDR1 SGHVS and CDR2 FQNEAQ. CDR3 nucleotides: TGTGCCAGCGGTGGCACTGAAGCTTTCTTT. This translates into CASGGTEAFF.